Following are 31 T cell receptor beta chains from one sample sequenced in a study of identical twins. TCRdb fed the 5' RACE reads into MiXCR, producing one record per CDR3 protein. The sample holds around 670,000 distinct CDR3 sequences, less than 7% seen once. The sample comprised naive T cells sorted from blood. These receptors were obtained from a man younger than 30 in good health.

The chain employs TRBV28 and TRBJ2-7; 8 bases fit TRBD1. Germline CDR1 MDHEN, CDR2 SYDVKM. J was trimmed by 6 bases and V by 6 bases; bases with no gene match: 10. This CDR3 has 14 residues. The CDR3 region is CASRGQAGLGEQYF. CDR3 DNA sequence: TGTGCCAGCAGGGGACAGGCGGGGTTGGGCGAGCAGTACTTC.

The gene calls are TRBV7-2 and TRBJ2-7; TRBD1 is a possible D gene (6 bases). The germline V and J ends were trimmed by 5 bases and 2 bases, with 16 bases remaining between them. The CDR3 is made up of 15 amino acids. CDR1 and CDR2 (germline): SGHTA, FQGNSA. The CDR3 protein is CASSPQDSSTYEQYF. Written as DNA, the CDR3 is TGTGCCAGCAGCCCGCAGGACAGTTCGACCTACGAGCAGTACTTC. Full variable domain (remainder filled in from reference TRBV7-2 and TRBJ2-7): GAGVSQSPSNKVTEKGKDVELRCDPISGHTALYWYRQSLGQGLEFLIYFQGNSAPDKSGLPSDRFSAERTGGSVSTLTIQRTQQEDSAVYLCASSPQDSSTYEQYFGPGTRLTVT.

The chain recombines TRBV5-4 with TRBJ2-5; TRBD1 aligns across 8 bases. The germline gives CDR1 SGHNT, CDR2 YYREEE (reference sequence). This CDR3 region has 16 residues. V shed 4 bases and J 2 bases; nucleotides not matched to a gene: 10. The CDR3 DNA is TGTGCCAGCAGCGCTCCCCCGAGACAGGGGCAAGAGACCCAGTACTTC. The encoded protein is CASSAPPRQGQETQYF.

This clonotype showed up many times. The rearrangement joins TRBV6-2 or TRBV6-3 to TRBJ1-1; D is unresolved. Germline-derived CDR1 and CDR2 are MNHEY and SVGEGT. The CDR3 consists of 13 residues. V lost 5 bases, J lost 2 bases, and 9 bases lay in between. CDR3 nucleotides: TGTGCCAGCAGTCAGAAGGGAAACACTGAAGCTTTCTTT. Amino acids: CASSQKGNTEAFF.

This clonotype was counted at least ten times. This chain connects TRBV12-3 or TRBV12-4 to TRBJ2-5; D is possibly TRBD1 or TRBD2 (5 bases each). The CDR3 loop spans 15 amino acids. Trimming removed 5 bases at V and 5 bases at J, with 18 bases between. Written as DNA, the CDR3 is TGTGCCAGCAGTGGACCCCTGGACTGGGGGGAGACCCAGTACTTC. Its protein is CASSGPLDWGETQYF.

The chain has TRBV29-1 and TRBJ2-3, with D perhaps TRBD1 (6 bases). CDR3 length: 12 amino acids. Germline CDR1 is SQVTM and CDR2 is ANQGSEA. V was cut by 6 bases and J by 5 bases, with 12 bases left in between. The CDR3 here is CSVSKGEDTQYF. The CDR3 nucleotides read TGCAGCGTCTCAAAGGGGGAAGATACGCAGTATTTT.

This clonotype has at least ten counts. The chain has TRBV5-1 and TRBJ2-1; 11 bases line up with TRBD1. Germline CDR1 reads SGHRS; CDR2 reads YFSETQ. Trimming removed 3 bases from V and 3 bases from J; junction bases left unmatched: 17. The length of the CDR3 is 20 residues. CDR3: CASSWWTGGLDSGSYNEQFF. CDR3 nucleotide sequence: TGCGCCAGCAGCTGGTGGACAGGGGGCCTAGATAGCGGAAGCTACAATGAGCAGTTCTTC.

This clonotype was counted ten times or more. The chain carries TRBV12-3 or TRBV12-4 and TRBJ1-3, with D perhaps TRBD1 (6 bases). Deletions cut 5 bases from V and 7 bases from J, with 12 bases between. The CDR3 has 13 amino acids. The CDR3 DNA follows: TGTGCCAGCAGTCCATCAGGGGTGAACACCATATATTTT. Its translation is CASSPSGVNTIYF.

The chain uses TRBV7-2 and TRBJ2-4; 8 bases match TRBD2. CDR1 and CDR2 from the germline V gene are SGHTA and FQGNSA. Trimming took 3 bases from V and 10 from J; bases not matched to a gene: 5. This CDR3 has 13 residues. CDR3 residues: CASSFLAGSIQYF. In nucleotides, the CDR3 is TGTGCCAGCAGCTTTTTAGCGGGAAGTATTCAGTACTTC.

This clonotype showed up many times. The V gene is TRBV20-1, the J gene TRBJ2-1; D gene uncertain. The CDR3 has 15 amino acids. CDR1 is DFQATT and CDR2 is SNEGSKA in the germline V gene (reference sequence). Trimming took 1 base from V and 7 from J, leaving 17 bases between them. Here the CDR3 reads CSARGSTYPPNEQFF. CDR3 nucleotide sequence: TGCAGTGCTAGAGGGTCGACCTACCCACCAAATGAGCAGTTCTTC.

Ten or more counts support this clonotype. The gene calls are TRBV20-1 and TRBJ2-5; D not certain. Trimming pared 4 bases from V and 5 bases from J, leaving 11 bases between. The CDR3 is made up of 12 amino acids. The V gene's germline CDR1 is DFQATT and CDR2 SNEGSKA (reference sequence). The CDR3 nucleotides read TGCAGTGCTAAACAGACGGCGGAGACCCAGTACTTC. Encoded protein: CSAKQTAETQYF.

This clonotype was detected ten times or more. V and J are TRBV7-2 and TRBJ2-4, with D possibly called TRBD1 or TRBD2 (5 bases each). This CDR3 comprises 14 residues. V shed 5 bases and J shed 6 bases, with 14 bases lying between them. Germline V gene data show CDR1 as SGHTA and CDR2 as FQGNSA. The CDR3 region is CASSPGRSINIQYF. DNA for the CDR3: TGTGCCAGCAGCCCGGGACGAAGCATAAACATTCAGTACTTC.

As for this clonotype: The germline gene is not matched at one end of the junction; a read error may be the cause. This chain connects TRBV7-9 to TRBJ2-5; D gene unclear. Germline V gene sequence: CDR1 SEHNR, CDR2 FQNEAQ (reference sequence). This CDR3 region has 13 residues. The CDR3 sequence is CASGVNPQEAQYF. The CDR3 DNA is TGTGCCAGCGGAGTAAATCCACAAGAGGCCCAGTACTTC.

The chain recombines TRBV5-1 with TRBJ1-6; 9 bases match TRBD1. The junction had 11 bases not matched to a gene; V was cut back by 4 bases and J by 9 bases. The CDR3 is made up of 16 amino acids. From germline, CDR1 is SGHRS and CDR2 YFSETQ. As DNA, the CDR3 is TGCGCCAGCAGCAACTCCGGGACAGGGAGTTTTTCACCCCTCCACTTT. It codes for CASSNSGTGSFSPLHF.

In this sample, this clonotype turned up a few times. The CDR3 DNA reads TGTGCCATCAGTGATGGGGTTACAGATACGCAGTATTTT. Its protein product is CAISDGVTDTQYF. This sequence joins TRBV10-3 and TRBJ2-3; no reliable D call. V lost 3 bases to trimming and J lost 3 bases, with 7 bases between them. The CDR3 sequence is 13 residues long. The germline V gene encodes CDR1 ENHRY and CDR2 SYGVKD.

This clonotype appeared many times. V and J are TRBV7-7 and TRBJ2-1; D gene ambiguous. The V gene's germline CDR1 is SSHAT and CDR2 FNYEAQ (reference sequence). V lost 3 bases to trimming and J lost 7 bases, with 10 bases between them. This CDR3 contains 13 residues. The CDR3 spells CASSFDLKNEQFF. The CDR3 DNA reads TGTGCCAGCAGCTTCGATCTAAAAAATGAGCAGTTCTTC.

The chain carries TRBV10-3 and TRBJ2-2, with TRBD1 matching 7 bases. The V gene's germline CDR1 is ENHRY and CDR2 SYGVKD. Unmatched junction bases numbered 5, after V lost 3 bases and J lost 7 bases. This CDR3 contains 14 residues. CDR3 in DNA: TGTGCCATCAGTGATAGACAGGGCAGCGGGGAGCTGTTTTTT. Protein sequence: CAISDRQGSGELFF.

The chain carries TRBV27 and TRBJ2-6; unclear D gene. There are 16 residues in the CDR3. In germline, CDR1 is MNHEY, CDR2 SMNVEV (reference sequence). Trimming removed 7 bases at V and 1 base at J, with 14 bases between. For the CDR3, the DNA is TGTGCCAGCATCACTCCTGTAGGGTCTGGGGCCAACGTCCTGACTTTC. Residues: CASITPVGSGANVLTF.

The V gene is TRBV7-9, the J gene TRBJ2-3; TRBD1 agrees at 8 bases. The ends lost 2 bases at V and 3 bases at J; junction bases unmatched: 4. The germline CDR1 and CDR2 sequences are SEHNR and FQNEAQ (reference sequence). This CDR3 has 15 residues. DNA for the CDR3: TGTGCCAGCAGCTTATGGACAGGGAGGACAGATACGCAGTATTTT. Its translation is CASSLWTGRTDTQYF.

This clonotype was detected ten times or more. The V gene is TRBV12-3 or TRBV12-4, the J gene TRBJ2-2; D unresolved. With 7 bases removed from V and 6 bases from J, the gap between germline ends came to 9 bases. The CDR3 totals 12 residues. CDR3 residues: CASTLGAGELFF. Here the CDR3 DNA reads TGTGCCAGCACTCTTGGCGCCGGGGAGCTGTTTTTT.

CDR3 region: CASAEGGITEAFF. As DNA, the CDR3 is TGTGCCAGCGCGGAAGGAGGCATCACTGAAGCTTTCTTT. V usage is TRBV3-1 and J usage is TRBJ1-1; D call uncertain. Trimming left V 8 bases short and J 4 bases short, with 14 bases between. Germline V gives CDR1 LGHDT, CDR2 YNNKEL (reference sequence). CDR3 length: 13 residues.

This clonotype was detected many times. The CDR3 sequence is CASSFSRGGGYNEQFF. The CDR3 nucleotides are TGTGCCAGCAGTTTCTCGCGAGGGGGAGGCTACAATGAGCAGTTCTTC. The chain combines TRBV12-3 or TRBV12-4 with TRBJ2-1; D may correspond to TRBD1 or TRBD2 (6 bases each). This CDR3 region has 16 residues. The V end lost 3 bases, the J end lost 3 bases, and 15 bases lay between the germline ends.

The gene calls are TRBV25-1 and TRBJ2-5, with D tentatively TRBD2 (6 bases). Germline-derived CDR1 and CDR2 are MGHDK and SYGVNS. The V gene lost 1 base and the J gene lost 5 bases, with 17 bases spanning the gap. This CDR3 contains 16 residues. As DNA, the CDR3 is TGTGCCAGCAGTGAATGGAGTAGCGGAGAAATTGAGACCCAGTACTTC. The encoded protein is CASSEWSSGEIETQYF.

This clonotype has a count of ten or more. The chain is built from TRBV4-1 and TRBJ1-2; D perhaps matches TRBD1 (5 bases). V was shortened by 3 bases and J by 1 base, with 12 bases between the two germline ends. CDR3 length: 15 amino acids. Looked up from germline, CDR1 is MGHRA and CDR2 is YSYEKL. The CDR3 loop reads CASSHTGTGNYGYTF. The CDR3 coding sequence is TGCGCCAGCAGCCATACCGGGACCGGTAACTATGGCTACACCTTC.

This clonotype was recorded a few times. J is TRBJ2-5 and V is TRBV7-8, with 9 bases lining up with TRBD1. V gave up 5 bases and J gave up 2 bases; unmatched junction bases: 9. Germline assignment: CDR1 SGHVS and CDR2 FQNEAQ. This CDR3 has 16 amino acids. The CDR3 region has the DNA TGTGCCAGCAGCCAGACGACAGGGGGACTTCAAGAGACCCAGTACTTC. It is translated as CASSQTTGGLQETQYF.

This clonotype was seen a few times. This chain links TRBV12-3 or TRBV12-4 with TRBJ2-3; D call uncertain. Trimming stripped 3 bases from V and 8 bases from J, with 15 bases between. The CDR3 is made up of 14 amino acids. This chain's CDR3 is CASSFGPPPGTQYF. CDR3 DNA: TGTGCCAGCAGTTTCGGTCCACCCCCTGGTACGCAGTATTTT.

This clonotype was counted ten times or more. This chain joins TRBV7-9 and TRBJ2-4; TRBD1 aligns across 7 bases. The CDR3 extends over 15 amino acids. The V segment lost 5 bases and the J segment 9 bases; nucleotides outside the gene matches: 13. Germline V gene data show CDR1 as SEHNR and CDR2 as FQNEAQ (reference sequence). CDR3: CASSHDRQGSPIQYF. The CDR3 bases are TGTGCCAGCAGCCATGACAGACAGGGTTCCCCCATTCAGTACTTC.

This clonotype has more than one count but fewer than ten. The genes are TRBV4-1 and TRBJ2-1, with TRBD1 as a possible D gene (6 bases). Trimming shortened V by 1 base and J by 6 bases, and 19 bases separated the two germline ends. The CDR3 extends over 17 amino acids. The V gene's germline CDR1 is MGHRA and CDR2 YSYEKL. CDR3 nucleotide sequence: TGCGCCAGCAGCCAAGTGCCGGGGACAAGCGAGTTCAATGAGCAGTTCTTC. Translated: CASSQVPGTSEFNEQFF.

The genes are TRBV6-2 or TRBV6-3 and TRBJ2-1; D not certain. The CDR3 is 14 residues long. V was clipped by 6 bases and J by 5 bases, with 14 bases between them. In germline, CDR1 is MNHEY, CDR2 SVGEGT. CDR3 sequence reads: CASRIMGFDNEQFF. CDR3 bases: TGTGCCAGCAGGATAATGGGGTTCGACAATGAGCAGTTCTTC.

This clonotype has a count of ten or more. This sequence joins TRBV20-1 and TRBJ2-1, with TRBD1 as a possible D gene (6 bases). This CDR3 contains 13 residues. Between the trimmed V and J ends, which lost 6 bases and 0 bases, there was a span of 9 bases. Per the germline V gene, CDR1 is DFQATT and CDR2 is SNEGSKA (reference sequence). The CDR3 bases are TGCAGTGCCGGGGACAACTCCTACAATGAGCAGTTCTTC. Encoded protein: CSAGDNSYNEQFF.

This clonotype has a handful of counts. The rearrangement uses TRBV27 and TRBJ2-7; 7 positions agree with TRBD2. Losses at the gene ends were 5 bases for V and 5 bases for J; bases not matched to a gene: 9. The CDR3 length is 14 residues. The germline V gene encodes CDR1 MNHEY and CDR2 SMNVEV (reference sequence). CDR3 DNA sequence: TGTGCCAGCAGTGAGAACCCTGGACTAGACGAGCAGTACGTC. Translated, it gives CASSENPGLDEQYV.